The present T cell receptor beta chain was sequenced within a study of cytomegalovirus exposure and HLA in healthy donors. The CDR3 contains 19 residues. CDR1 is ENHRY and CDR2 is SYGVKD in the germline V gene. Trimming left V 7 bases short and J 0 bases short, with 27 bases between. In its sample, this clone was seen a few times. The target antigen is unknown. 60 Vbeta and 13 Jbeta primers were used in PCR. The data were produced by immunoSEQ multiplex PCR, yet TCRdb's version contains in-frame clones alone and is incomplete. The sample has 160,000 or so clones, just over 70% seen once; the top ten hold 2% to 3%. Overall study findings and caveats: Presence/absence comparisons presumed near-even sequencing depth among donors.

Sequencing was done on a sample of PBMCs. J is TRBJ1-2 and V is TRBV10-3; D might be TRBD1 (6 bases). The sequence was obtained from a human donor in good health. The CDR3 coding sequence is TGTGCCATCAATCCGCACCACCGGGACACCCGATCATCTAACTATGGCTACACCTTC. Translating it yields CAINPHHRDTRSSNYGYTF.